This paragraph covers one TCR beta chain sequence. Its antigen remains unknown. A second PCR, run for roughly 7 to 12 cycles, used a sample-barcoded 5' primer plus a J-beta primer mix. TCRdb re-called the 5' RACE reads with MiXCR, one entry per CDR3 protein. The sample lists roughly 800,000 distinct CDR3 sequences; about 34% were seen once. The record originates from a study of blood T cells in healthy people across ages. Whole-study results and caveats: Versus aged donors, long-lived donors had higher diversity and more naive CD4+ cells. Diversity estimates from one million T cells were considered underestimates. For the donors, CMV status was unknown and possibly confounded expanded clonotype changes.

This clonotype was sampled from a man aged 18 to 30 in good health. Material for sequencing was blood.

This CDR3 is CASSPRGWRTYEQYF. The CDR3 coding sequence is TGTGCCAGCAGCCCACGGGGGTGGCGTACCTACGAGCAGTACTTC. The chain recombines TRBV7-2 with TRBJ2-7, with TRBD2 as a possible D gene (6 bases). V was shortened by 5 bases and J by 2 bases, with 16 bases between the two germline ends. The CDR3 covers 15 residues. The germline V gene has CDR1 SGHTA and CDR2 FQGNSA.